The 10 T cell receptor beta chains below were found in one sample sequenced in a study of shared T cell receptors in the human thymus. TCRdb's copy holds only in-frame clones and misses some; the assay was immunoSEQ multiplex PCR. This sample carries almost 550,000 clones, around 82% of them seen once, and the ten largest clones take roughly 0.013%. The sample was also reused in another study, on human thymus T cells.

The sequenced sample was thymocytes. These receptors were taken from a boy under two years old with a congenital heart defect.

This clone was counted once. CDR3 protein: CASSGREGRSYEQYF. The CDR3 DNA is TGTGCCAGCAGTGGTCGGGAGGGCCGATCCTACGAGCAGTACTTC. The chain links TRBV25-1 to TRBJ2-7; TRBD2 aligns across 8 bases. Germline V CDR1 and CDR2: MGHDK, SYGVNS. V was clipped by 4 bases and J by 1 base; unmatched bases: 6. The CDR3 sequence is 15 residues long.

This clone was detected only once. V gene TRBV7-9 combines with J gene TRBJ2-1, with a weak D call TRBD2 (5 bases). Trimming took off 5 bases at V and 6 bases at J, with 14 bases between the two ends. CDR3 length: 14 residues. Germline V CDR1 and CDR2: SEHNR, FQNEAQ (reference sequence). The CDR3 DNA sequence: TGTGCCAGCAGCCCCATCACGAGCGGCAATGAGCAGTTCTTC. Amino acid sequence: CASSPITSGNEQFF.

V usage is TRBV28 and J usage is TRBJ2-7, with 8 bases identical to TRBD2. The trim removed 7 bases at V and 2 bases at J, leaving 7 bases unmatched. The CDR3 spans 14 residues. Germline lookup yields CDR1 MDHEN and CDR2 SYDVKM. The DNA for the CDR3 is TGTGCCAGCACCGGAAGCGGGGGAACCTACGAGCAGTACTTC. Amino acid sequence: CASTGSGGTYEQYF.

The V and J genes are TRBV6-1 and TRBJ2-2, with TRBD2 matching over 10 bases. Germline V lookup: CDR1 MNHNS, CDR2 SASEGT. J was trimmed by 5 bases and V by 4 bases; bases with no gene match: 7. CDR3 size: 16 residues. The CDR3 DNA reads TGTGCCAGCAGTGTATTAGGACTAGCGGTTACCGGGGAGCTGTTTTTT. This codes for CASSVLGLAVTGELFF.

The V call is TRBV6-4, the J call TRBJ1-3, with 7 bases identical to TRBD1. CDR1 and CDR2 (germline): MRHNA, SNTAGT. Germline trimming cut 2 bases from V and 7 bases from J; bases unmatched to any gene: 11. CDR3 length equals 16 residues. The CDR3, as DNA: TGTGCCAGCAGTGACCGGGGACAGAGTACTGATAACACCATATATTTT. It translates to CASSDRGQSTDNTIYF.

V is TRBV4-2 and J is TRBJ1-1; D remains ambiguous. CDR3 size: 14 residues. V lost 4 bases and J lost 1, with 10 bases in between. Germline V lookup: CDR1 LGHNA, CDR2 YNFKEQ. In nucleotides, the CDR3 is TGTGCCAGCAGCCCTCCAGCGGCGAACACTGAAGCTTTCTTT. Translated: CASSPPAANTEAFF.

The gene calls are TRBV5-1 and TRBJ2-7; 14 bases are a match to TRBD2. This CDR3 region has 17 residues. V lost 4 bases, J lost 3 bases, and 9 bases stayed unmatched. Germline V gene lookup returns CDR1 SGHRS and CDR2 YFSETQ. CDR3 in DNA: TGCGCCAGCAGCAGGACTAGCGGGAGGCCTACCGGCTACGAGCAGTACTTC. Protein sequence: CASSRTSGRPTGYEQYF. Drawing the rest from reference TRBV5-1 and TRBJ2-7, the complete variable domain is KAGVTQTPRYLIKTRGQQVTLSCSPISGHRSVSWYQQTPGQGLQFLFEYFSETQRNKGNFPGRFSGRQFSNSRSEMNVSTLELGDSALYLCASSRTSGRPTGYEQYFGPGTRLTVT.

The chain links TRBV2 to TRBJ2-5, with TRBD2 as a possible D gene (6 bases). This CDR3 spans 14 amino acids. CDR1 is SNHLY, CDR2 FYNNEI, per germline. The V and J ends lost 8 bases and 3 bases respectively, with 16 bases between them. CDR3 bases: TGTGCCAGCCCTTCCGCTTCGGGAGAAGAGACCCAGTACTTC. This translates into CASPSASGEETQYF.

The chain is built from TRBV7-9 and TRBJ1-3, with 9 nucleotides matching TRBD1. V was clipped by 3 bases and J by 2 bases; unmatched bases: 5. Germline values: CDR1 SEHNR, CDR2 FQNEAQ (reference sequence). The CDR3 covers 16 residues. The chain's CDR3 is CASSFPDRGPGNTIYF. The DNA of the CDR3 is TGTGCCAGCAGCTTTCCGGACAGGGGCCCTGGAAACACCATATATTTT.

The V call is TRBV6-5, the J call TRBJ2-1, with D perhaps matching TRBD2 (6 bases). V lost 8 bases and J 3 bases, leaving 14 bases between the germline ends. The CDR3 consists of 14 residues. In germline, CDR1 is MNHEY, CDR2 SVGAGI. The DNA of the CDR3 is TGTGCCAGCTGGACCCGGGAGAACTACAATGAGCAGTTCTTC. Protein product: CASWTRENYNEQFF.